This is a list of T cell receptor beta chains from one sample in a study of shared clonotypes between healthy human individuals. Sequencing used immunoSEQ multiplex PCR; TCRdb keeps in-frame clones, though not all of them. This repertoire shows 2,500,000 or so clones, approximately 93% found once; its top ten account for 0.36%. Sequencing was carried out using naive CD4+ T cells from PBMCs. Receptors were obtained from a man aged 18 to 30 in good health. Some clones in this sample may be carry-over from other donors' samples. The CDR3 runs from the conserved cysteine through the conserved F or W. D genes are given only for firm matches. Some rows have no size entry. The others give once, few or many, or a class for an expanded clone.

v_gene	d_gene	abundance	j_gene	CDR3aa	CDR3nt
TRBV7-9	NA	NA	TRBJ2-1	CASSPPRLDEQFF	TGTGCCAGCAGCCCTCCCCGACTAGACGAGCAGTTCTTC
TRBV19	NA	NA	TRBJ1-4	CASSKGYGEKLFF	TGTGCCAGTAGTAAAGGATACGGGGAAAAACTGTTTTTT
TRBV28	TRBD2	NA	TRBJ2-3	CASSRPLAAVTDTQYF	TGTGCCAGCAGCCGACCCCTAGCGGCCGTCACAGATACGCAGTATTTT
TRBV19	NA	NA	TRBJ2-5	CASSPSRRKLETQYF	TGTGCCAGTAGTCCGAGTCGGAGGAAACTAGAGACCCAGTACTTC
TRBV28	TRBD1	NA	TRBJ1-2	CASSRAGGYGYTF	TGTGCCAGCAGCCGTGCAGGGGGCTATGGCTACACCTTC
TRBV4-2	NA	once	TRBJ1-6	CASSQEIIQALYNSPLHF	TGTGCCAGCAGCCAAGAAATCATCCAGGCCCTCTATAATTCACCCCTCCACTTT
TRBV2	NA	once	TRBJ2-5	CASRRESETQYF	TGTGCCAGCCGACGGGAGTCGGAGACCCAGTACTTC
TRBV9	TRBD1	NA	TRBJ2-5	CASSVDRGVETQYF	TGTGCCAGCAGCGTCGACAGGGGAGTGGAGACCCAGTACTTC
TRBV16	NA	NA	TRBJ1-3	CASSQSYSDSGNTIYF	TGTGCCAGCAGCCAATCATACTCTGACTCTGGAAACACCATATATTTT
TRBV14	TRBD1	NA	TRBJ2-1	CASSPNRGNWNEQFF	TGTGCCAGCAGCCCAAACAGGGGAAACTGGAATGAGCAGTTCTTC
TRBV5-1	TRBD2	NA	TRBJ2-2	CASSEREGLTGELFF	TGCGCCAGCTCGGAGCGGGAGGGCCTTACCGGGGAGCTGTTTTTT
TRBV7-8	TRBD1	NA	TRBJ2-7	CASSSGTEYEQYF	TGTGCCAGCAGCTCCGGGACAGAATACGAGCAGTACTTC
TRBV27	NA	once	TRBJ2-5	CASSTRESQETQYF	TGTGCCAGCAGTACCCGGGAAAGTCAAGAGACCCAGTACTTC
TRBV30	NA	NA	TRBJ2-7	CAWSKGPAYEQYF	TGTGCCTGGAGTAAAGGGCCAGCCTACGAGCAGTACTTC
TRBV7-9	TRBD2	NA	TRBJ2-3	CASSLDGRAADTQYF	TGTGCCAGCAGCTTAGACGGGAGGGCCGCAGATACGCAGTATTTT
TRBV11-2	NA	once	TRBJ1-3	CASSLAIGTVSGNTIYF	TGTGCCAGCAGCTTAGCAATCGGGACCGTCTCTGGAAACACCATATATTTT
TRBV7-2	NA	NA	TRBJ1-4	CASSLNQGNEKLFF	TGTGCCAGCAGCTTAAATCAGGGGAATGAAAAACTGTTTTTT
TRBV6-5	NA	NA	TRBJ2-1	CAKEDEQFF	TGTGCCAAAGAAGATGAGCAGTTCTTC
TRBV5-8	TRBD1	NA	TRBJ2-7	CASSPTGGNEQYF	TGTGCCAGCAGCCCCACAGGGGGAAACGAGCAGTACTTC
TRBV5-1	NA	NA	TRBJ1-4	CASSLNDGLTNEKLFF	TGCGCCAGCAGCCTGAACGACGGGCTTACTAATGAAAAACTGTTTTTT
TRBV5-6	NA	NA	TRBJ2-5	CASSLSEETQYF	TGTGCCAGCAGCTTGTCCGAAGAGACCCAGTACTTC
TRBV10-3	TRBD2	NA	TRBJ2-7	CAISGSLLAGGSEQYF	TGTGCCATCAGTGGTAGCCTACTAGCGGGAGGGAGCGAGCAGTACTTC
TRBV18	NA	NA	TRBJ2-3	CASSPLGVSDTQYF	TGTGCCAGCTCACCACTCGGGGTTTCAGATACGCAGTATTTT
TRBV6-1	TRBD2	once	TRBJ2-2	CASSDRAGVMIGELFF	TGTGCCAGCAGTGATCGAGCGGGAGTAATGATCGGGGAGCTGTTTTTT
TRBV5-1	NA	NA	TRBJ2-3	CASREGLADTQYF	TGCGCCAGCAGGGAGGGCCTGGCAGATACGCAGTATTTT
TRBV2	NA	few	TRBJ1-1	CASSEEGGTEAFF	TGTGCCAGCAGCGAGGAAGGGGGCACTGAAGCTTTCTTT
TRBV7-3	TRBD2	NA	TRBJ2-1	CASSSLAGIGQEQFF	TGTGCCAGCAGCTCCCTAGCGGGAATCGGTCAGGAGCAGTTCTTC
TRBV6-6	TRBD2	NA	TRBJ2-1	CASEAGGPYEQFF	TGTGCCAGCGAGGCGGGAGGGCCCTATGAGCAGTTCTTC
TRBV7-2	NA	NA	TRBJ1-3	CASSRGSSSGNTIYF	TGTGCCAGCAGCCGCGGAAGTAGTTCTGGAAACACCATATATTTT
TRBV28	TRBD2	NA	TRBJ2-3	CASSSIAGVGTDTQYF	TGTGCCAGCAGTTCAATAGCGGGAGTCGGCACAGATACGCAGTATTTT